This passage covers 26 T cell receptor beta chains from one sample sequenced in a study of blood T cell repertoires in COVID-19. TCRdb's copy holds only in-frame clones and misses some; the assay was immunoSEQ multiplex PCR. The table includes about 46,000 clones, less than 90% detected once. The sample comprised peripheral blood. The receptors come from a man aged 55 to 70 with acute or convalescent COVID-19.

V gene TRBV6-2 or TRBV6-3 combines with J gene TRBJ2-3; 11 bases are shared with TRBD1. Germline V lookup: CDR1 MNHEY, CDR2 SVGEGT. The CDR3 extends over 16 amino acids. The V gene end was trimmed by 4 bases and the J gene end by 4 bases; junction bases not matched to a gene: 7. This CDR3 reads CASSSKDRGLPDTQYF. DNA for the CDR3: TGTGCCAGCAGTTCAAAGGACAGGGGGCTACCAGATACGCAGTATTTT.

The chain recombines TRBV5-1 with TRBJ2-2; D is perhaps TRBD1 (5 bases). Looked up from germline, CDR1 is SGHRS and CDR2 is YFSETQ. This CDR3 is built from 18 residues. V gave up 1 base and J gave up 7 bases, with 23 bases separating them. The CDR3 here is CASSLSPQAGFNHGELFF. The CDR3 DNA reads as TGCGCCAGCAGCTTGTCCCCCCAAGCAGGGTTCAACCACGGGGAGCTGTTTTTT.

CDR3 coding DNA: TGTGCCAGCAGCCTAGCACAGGGCCAAGAGACCCAGTACTTC. Its protein product is CASSLAQGQETQYF. This sequence joins TRBV11-2 and TRBJ2-5; maybe TRBD1 (6 bases). This CDR3 is 14 amino acids long. The V gene lost 5 bases and the J gene lost 1 base, with 11 bases spanning the gap. In germline, CDR1 is SGHAT, CDR2 FQNNGV.

A few counts support this clone. The chain links TRBV10-3 to TRBJ2-7, with 12 bases fitting TRBD2. Germline V gene sequence: CDR1 ENHRY, CDR2 SYGVKD. This CDR3 region has 14 residues. V lost 10 bases and J lost 2; bases outside the gene matches: 6. The CDR3 bases are TGTGCCACCGGTTCTAGCGGGGGGGCCTACGAGCAGTACTTC. Encoded protein: CATGSSGGAYEQYF.

This clone was picked up one time. The chain couples TRBV11-3 to TRBJ2-1; the match to TRBD1 covers 10 bases. The CDR3 covers 15 residues. CDR1 and CDR2 from the germline V gene are SGHNT and YENEEA. Losses at the gene ends were 5 bases for V and 4 bases for J; bases not matched to a gene: 5. CDR3 loop: CASSIGQGGYNEQFF. The CDR3 nucleotides read TGTGCCAGCAGCATCGGACAGGGGGGATACAATGAGCAGTTCTTC.

The chain uses TRBV29-1 and TRBJ1-4, with D uncertain. This CDR3 is built from 10 residues. In germline, CDR1 is SQVTM, CDR2 ANQGSEA. Trimming took off 6 bases at V and 12 bases at J, with 11 bases between the two ends. The CDR3 loop reads CSVLESELFF. The CDR3 DNA sequence: TGCAGCGTACTCGAATCTGAACTGTTTTTT.

The chain couples TRBV18 to TRBJ2-1; 8 nucleotides agree with TRBD1. The CDR3 is 14 residues long. The germline CDR1 and CDR2 sequences are KGHSH and LQKENI. The ends lost 1 base at V and 7 bases at J; junction bases unmatched: 3. The CDR3 sequence is CASSPQQGANEQFF. DNA for the CDR3: TGTGCCAGCTCACCACAGCAGGGGGCGAATGAGCAGTTCTTC. The complete variable domain, with remaining parts taken from reference TRBV18 and TRBJ2-1, reads NAGVMQNPRHLVRRRGQEARLRCSPMKGHSHVYWYRQLPEEGLKFMVYLQKENIIDESGMPKERFSAEFPKEGPSILRIQQVVRGDSAAYFCASSPQQGANEQFFGPGTRLTVL.

The genes are TRBV2 and TRBJ2-7; a weak D match, TRBD2 (5 bases). This CDR3 has 14 amino acids. Trimming took 2 bases from V and 2 from J, leaving 10 bases between them. CDR1 and CDR2 (germline): SNHLY, FYNNEI. CDR3 in amino acids: CASSEPSGTYEQYF. CDR3 sequence (DNA): TGTGCCAGCAGTGAACCGAGCGGCACCTACGAGCAGTACTTC.

The CDR3 loop reads CASSISASTYNEQFF. In nucleotides, the CDR3 is TGTGCCAGCAGCATTAGCGCTTCTACCTACAATGAGCAGTTCTTC. The V gene is TRBV7-3, the J gene TRBJ2-1, with D tentatively TRBD2 (5 bases). V lost 5 bases to trimming and J lost 2 bases, with 13 bases between them. Looked up from germline, CDR1 is SGHTA and CDR2 is FQGTGA. The CDR3 covers 15 residues.

This rearrangement joins TRBV27 to TRBJ1-1; weak D call: TRBD1 (6 bases). Germline CDR1 and CDR2: MNHEY and SMNVEV (reference sequence). The CDR3 length is 14 residues. The V end lost 3 bases, the J end lost 0 bases, and 8 bases lay between the germline ends. CDR3 protein: CASSFGQMNTEAFF. DNA for the CDR3: TGTGCCAGCAGTTTTGGACAGATGAACACTGAAGCTTTCTTT.

The V call is TRBV14, the J call TRBJ2-5, with 14 bases that match TRBD2. J was trimmed by 5 bases and V by 1 base; bases with no gene match: 3. Germline assignment: CDR1 SGHDN and CDR2 FVKESK. The CDR3 is made up of 16 amino acids. The CDR3 here is CASSQGLAGGPETQYF. CDR3 nucleotide sequence: TGTGCCAGCAGCCAAGGACTAGCGGGAGGGCCCGAGACCCAGTACTTC.

The chain employs TRBV24-1 and TRBJ2-1; a possible D gene is TRBD1 (6 bases). V shed 4 bases and J shed 9 bases, with 18 bases lying between them. This CDR3 has 15 amino acids. Germline V gene sequence: CDR1 KGHDR, CDR2 SFDVKD. CDR3 DNA sequence: TGTGCCACCAGTGACACGGGACACCTTTGGGGTGAGCAGTTCTTC. The encoded protein is CATSDTGHLWGEQFF.

This sequence joins TRBV5-4 and TRBJ2-5, with 15 bases that match TRBD2. This CDR3 has 19 residues. CDR1 is SGHNT, CDR2 YYREEE, per germline (reference sequence). Germline trimming cut 7 bases from V and 9 bases from J; bases unmatched to any gene: 22. Written as DNA, the CDR3 is TGTGCCAGCCGTTATGCAGGCTCGGGACTAGCGGGGGGTTGGATGGCCCAGTACTTC. Residues: CASRYAGSGLAGGWMAQYF.

The chain is built from TRBV5-1 and TRBJ1-4; the match to TRBD1 covers 9 bases. This CDR3 spans 17 amino acids. Germline V gene lookup returns CDR1 SGHRS and CDR2 YFSETQ. V lost 0 bases, J lost 1 base, and 4 bases stayed unmatched. CDR3 coding DNA: TGCGCCAGCAGCTTGGGGGACAGGGAACGAACTAATGAAAAACTGTTTTTT. Its protein product is CASSLGDRERTNEKLFF. Full variable domain (remainder filled in from reference TRBV5-1 and TRBJ1-4): KAGVTQTPRYLIKTRGQQVTLSCSPISGHRSVSWYQQTPGQGLQFLFEYFSETQRNKGNFPGRFSGRQFSNSRSEMNVSTLELGDSALYLCASSLGDRERTNEKLFFGSGTQLSVL.

The rearrangement links TRBV7-8 to TRBJ2-7; the match to TRBD1 covers 8 bases. V was clipped by 2 bases and J by 3 bases; unmatched bases: 9. The CDR3 is 16 residues long. Germline values: CDR1 SGHVS, CDR2 FQNEAQ. DNA of the CDR3: TGTGCCAGCAGCTTAAGGGGGACAGGCCCAATCTACGAGCAGTACTTC. Translated, it gives CASSLRGTGPIYEQYF.

The chain uses TRBV27 and TRBJ1-1; D is undetermined. This CDR3 is 14 amino acids long. The germline CDR1 and CDR2 sequences are MNHEY and SMNVEV (reference sequence). V lost 5 bases and J 9 bases, leaving 19 bases between the germline ends. CDR3 sequence (DNA): TGTGCCAGCAGTGCCCGAGGCGGGCTGGGGAAAGCTTTCTTT. Translating gives CASSARGGLGKAFF.

This chain uses TRBV7-9 with TRBJ2-1; 14 nucleotides agree with TRBD2. The germline V gene has CDR1 SEHNR and CDR2 FQNEAQ (reference sequence). The CDR3 extends over 17 amino acids. J was trimmed by 4 bases and V by 5 bases; bases with no gene match: 7. The CDR3: CASSKTSGRARYNEQFF. CDR3 nucleotide sequence: TGTGCCAGCAGCAAGACTAGCGGGAGGGCCCGGTACAATGAGCAGTTCTTC.

The V and J genes are TRBV6-5 and TRBJ1-2, with TRBD1 matching 7 bases. Trimming removed 6 bases from V and 8 bases from J; junction bases left unmatched: 9. The CDR3 is 13 amino acids. CDR1 is MNHEY, CDR2 SVGAGI, per germline. This CDR3 reads CASRARTGWGYTF. The CDR3 nucleotides are TGTGCCAGCAGGGCTAGGACAGGCTGGGGCTACACCTTC.

The chain links TRBV3-1 (or the pseudogene TRBV3-2) to TRBJ2-5; a weak D match, TRBD2 (5 bases). This CDR3 region has 14 residues. The germline gives CDR1 LGHDT, CDR2 YNNKEL (reference sequence). Trimming left V 5 bases short and J 5 bases short, with 15 bases between. The DNA of the CDR3 is TGTGCCAGCAGCGACGCCCCACTAGGGGAGACCCAGTACTTC. Translation: CASSDAPLGETQYF.

This clone turned up a few times. The rearrangement uses TRBV4-3 and TRBJ1-6; no clear D gene. Between the trimmed V and J ends, which lost 1 base and 0 bases, there was a span of 7 bases. This CDR3 has 16 amino acids. Germline lookup yields CDR1 LGHNA and CDR2 YSLEER. The CDR3 DNA is TGCGCCAGCAGCCAAGTTGATAGCTCCTATAATTCACCCCTCCACTTT. This encodes CASSQVDSSYNSPLHF.

This sequence joins TRBV28 and TRBJ1-2, with 12 bases aligning to TRBD1. CDR1 and CDR2 from the germline V gene are MDHEN and SYDVKM. The CDR3 sequence is 14 residues long. The CDR3, as DNA: TGTGGGACTGGGACAGGGGGCTTTAACTATGGCTACACCTTC. Its translation: CGTGTGGFNYGYTF.

The chain has TRBV7-2 and TRBJ2-7; 7 nucleotides agree with TRBD1. The V gene's germline CDR1 is SGHTA and CDR2 FQGNSA. CDR3 length equals 15 residues. The ends lost 4 bases at V and 4 bases at J; junction bases unmatched: 10. The chain's CDR3 is CASSYQDGTAYEQYF. The CDR3 DNA follows: TGTGCCAGCAGCTATCAAGACGGGACAGCATACGAGCAGTACTTC.

The chain couples TRBV19 to TRBJ2-1, with TRBD1 matching over 8 bases. The CDR3 is 13 residues long. The germline V gene encodes CDR1 LNHDA and CDR2 SQIVND (reference sequence). J gave up 6 bases and V 7 bases, and 5 bases lay outside the gene matches. This CDR3 reads CASTQDRGNEQFF. The CDR3 region has the DNA TGTGCCAGTACCCAAGACAGGGGCAATGAGCAGTTCTTC.

The chain couples TRBV7-2 to TRBJ2-3; 7 bases map to TRBD2. The V gene's germline CDR1 is SGHTA and CDR2 FQGNSA. The CDR3 runs to 17 residues. The trim removed 5 bases at V and 2 bases at J, leaving 13 bases unmatched. The CDR3 loop is CASSTRVGGRDTDTQYF. CDR3 sequence (DNA): TGTGCCAGCAGCACCAGGGTCGGCGGGAGAGACACAGATACGCAGTATTTT.

This chain uses TRBV5-1 with TRBJ2-3; 11 nucleotides match TRBD1. Trimming at V came to 4 bases and at J to 4 bases, leaving 5 bases not matched to a gene. Per the germline V gene, CDR1 is SGHRS and CDR2 is YFSETQ. The CDR3 covers 15 residues. CDR3 sequence reads: CASSTGQGASDTQYF. CDR3 in DNA: TGCGCCAGCAGCACCGGACAGGGGGCGTCAGATACGCAGTATTTT.

The chain uses TRBV29-1 and TRBJ2-1; TRBD2 agrees at 8 bases. Germline-derived CDR1 and CDR2 are SQVTM and ANQGSEA. The V segment lost 5 bases and the J segment 3 bases; nucleotides outside the gene matches: 6. This CDR3 is 14 amino acids long. The CDR3 nucleotides are TGCAGCGTTCCAAGCGGGAGTTACTACAATGAGCAGTTCTTC. Protein product: CSVPSGSYYNEQFF.